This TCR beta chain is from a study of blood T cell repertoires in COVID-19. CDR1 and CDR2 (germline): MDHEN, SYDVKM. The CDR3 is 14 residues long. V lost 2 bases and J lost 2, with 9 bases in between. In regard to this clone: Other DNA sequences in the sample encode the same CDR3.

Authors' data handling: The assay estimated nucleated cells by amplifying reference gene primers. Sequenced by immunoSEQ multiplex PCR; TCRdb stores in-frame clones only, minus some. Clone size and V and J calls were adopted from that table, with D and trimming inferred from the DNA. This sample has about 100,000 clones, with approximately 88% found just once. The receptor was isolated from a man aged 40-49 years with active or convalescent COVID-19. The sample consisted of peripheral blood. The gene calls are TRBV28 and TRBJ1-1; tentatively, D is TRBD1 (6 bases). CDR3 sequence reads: CASSLQGLNTEAFF. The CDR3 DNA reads TGTGCCAGCAGTTTACAGGGGTTAAACACTGAAGCTTTCTTT.